What follows describes a single T cell receptor (beta chain). No antigen is known for it. The CDR3 consists of 14 residues. CDR1 SGHRS and CDR2 YFSETQ come from the germline V gene. Trimming stripped 0 bases from V and 1 base from J, with 7 bases between. With 60 Vbeta and 13 Jbeta primers, the PCR was carried out. Authors' analysis steps: A follow-up analysis tallied around 76 million unique TCR beta chains, roughly 11 million shared. Repertoires were generated with immunoSEQ multiplex PCR, while TCRdb's copy carries only in-frame clones and drops some. Clone size and V and J calls were adopted from that table, with D and trimming inferred from the DNA. The sample records approximately 170,000 clones, 70% being singletons. This sample is part of a study of cytomegalovirus exposure and HLA in healthy donors. Study-level findings and limits: It was assumed in the presence/absence analyses that sequencing depth was roughly uniform across donors.

This chain joins TRBV5-1 and TRBJ2-5; D is perhaps TRBD2 (5 bases). Specimen: PBMCs. The origin of this receptor is a man aged 18 to 35 in good health and CMV-seropositive. The CDR3, as DNA: TGCGCCAGCAGCTTGGGGACTTCCCAAGAGACCCAGTACTTC. Translated: CASSLGTSQETQYF. Supplemented by reference TRBV5-1 and TRBJ2-5, the full variable domain reads KAGVTQTPRYLIKTRGQQVTLSCSPISGHRSVSWYQQTPGQGLQFLFEYFSETQRNKGNFPGRFSGRQFSNSRSEMNVSTLELGDSALYLCASSLGTSQETQYFGPGTRLLVL.